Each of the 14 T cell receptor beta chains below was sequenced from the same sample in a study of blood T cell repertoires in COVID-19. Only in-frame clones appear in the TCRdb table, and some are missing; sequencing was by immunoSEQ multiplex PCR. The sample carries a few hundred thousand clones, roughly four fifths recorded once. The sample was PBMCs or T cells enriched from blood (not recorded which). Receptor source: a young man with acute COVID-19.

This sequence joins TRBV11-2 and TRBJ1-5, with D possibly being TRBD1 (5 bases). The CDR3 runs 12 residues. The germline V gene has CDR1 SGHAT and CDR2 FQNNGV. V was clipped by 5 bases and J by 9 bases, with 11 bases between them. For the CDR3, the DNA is TGTGCCAGCAGCCTGTCGCAGGGGCCCCAGCATTTT. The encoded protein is CASSLSQGPQHF. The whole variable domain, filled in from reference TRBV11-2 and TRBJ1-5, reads EAGVAQSPRYKIIEKRQSVAFWCNPISGHATLYWYQQILGQGPKLLIQFQNNGVVDDSQLPKDRFSAERLKGVDSTLKIQPAKLEDSAVYLCASSLSQGPQHFGDGTRLSIL.

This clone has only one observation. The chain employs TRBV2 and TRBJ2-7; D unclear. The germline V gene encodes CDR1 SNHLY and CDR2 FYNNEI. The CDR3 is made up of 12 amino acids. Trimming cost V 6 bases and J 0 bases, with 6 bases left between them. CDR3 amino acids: CASSASSYEQYV. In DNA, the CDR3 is TGTGCCAGCAGCGCGTCCTCCTACGAGCAGTACGTC.

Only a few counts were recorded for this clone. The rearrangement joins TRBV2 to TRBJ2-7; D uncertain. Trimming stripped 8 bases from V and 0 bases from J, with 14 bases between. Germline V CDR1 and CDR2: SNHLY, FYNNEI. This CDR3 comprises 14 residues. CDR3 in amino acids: CASLRQSSSYEQYV. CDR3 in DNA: TGTGCCAGCCTTAGGCAGTCTAGCTCCTACGAGCAGTACGTC.

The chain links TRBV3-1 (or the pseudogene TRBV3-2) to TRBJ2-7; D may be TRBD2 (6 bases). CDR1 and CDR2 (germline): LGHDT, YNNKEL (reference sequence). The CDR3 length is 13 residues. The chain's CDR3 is CASSPPTGTGSNV. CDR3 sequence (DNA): TGTGCCAGCAGCCCCCCCACCGGGACTGGCTCCAACGTC.

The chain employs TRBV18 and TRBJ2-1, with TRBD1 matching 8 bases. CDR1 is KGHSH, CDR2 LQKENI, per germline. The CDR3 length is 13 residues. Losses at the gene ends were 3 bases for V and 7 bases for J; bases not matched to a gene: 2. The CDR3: CASSPQGANEQFF. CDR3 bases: TGTGCCAGCTCACCTCAGGGGGCGAATGAGCAGTTCTTC.

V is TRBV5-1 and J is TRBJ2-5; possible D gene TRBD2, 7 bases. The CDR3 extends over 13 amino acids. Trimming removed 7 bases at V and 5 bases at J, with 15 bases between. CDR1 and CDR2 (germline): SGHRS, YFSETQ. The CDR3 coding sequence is TGCGCCAGCGACCCGGGGGGCGGGGAGACCCAGTACTTC. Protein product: CASDPGGGETQYF.

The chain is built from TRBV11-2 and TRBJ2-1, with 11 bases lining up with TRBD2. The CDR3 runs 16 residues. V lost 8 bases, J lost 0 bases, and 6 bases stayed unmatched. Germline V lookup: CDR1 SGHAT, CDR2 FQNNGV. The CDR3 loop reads CASPGTSGSSYNEQFF. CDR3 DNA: TGTGCCAGCCCGGGTACTAGCGGGAGCTCCTACAATGAGCAGTTCTTC.

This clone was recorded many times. The CDR3 sequence: CASSWEGRAEAFF. CDR3 bases: TGTGCCAGCTCCTGGGAGGGTAGGGCTGAAGCTTTCTTT. V and J are TRBV18 and TRBJ1-1; D not resolved. The CDR3 length is 13 residues. The germline CDR1 and CDR2 sequences are KGHSH and LQKENI. V lost 6 bases and J 6 bases, leaving 14 bases between the germline ends.

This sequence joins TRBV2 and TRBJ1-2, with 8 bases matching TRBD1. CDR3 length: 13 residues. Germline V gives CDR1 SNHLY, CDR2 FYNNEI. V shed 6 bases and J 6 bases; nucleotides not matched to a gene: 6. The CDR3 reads CASRHRGSNGYTF. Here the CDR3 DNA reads TGTGCCAGCAGGCACAGGGGGAGCAATGGCTACACCTTC. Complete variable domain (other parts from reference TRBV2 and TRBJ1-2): EPEVTQTPSHQVTQMGQEVILRCVPISNHLYFYWYRQILGQKVEFLVSFYNNEISEKSEIFDDQFSVERPDGSNFTLKIRSTKLEDSAMYFCASRHRGSNGYTFGSGTRLTVV.

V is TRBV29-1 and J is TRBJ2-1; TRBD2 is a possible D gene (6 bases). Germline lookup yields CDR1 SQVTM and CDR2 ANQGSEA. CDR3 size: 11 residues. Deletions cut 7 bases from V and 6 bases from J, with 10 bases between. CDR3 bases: TGCAGCGCATCTAGCGCCAATGAGCAGTTCTTC. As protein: CSASSANEQFF.

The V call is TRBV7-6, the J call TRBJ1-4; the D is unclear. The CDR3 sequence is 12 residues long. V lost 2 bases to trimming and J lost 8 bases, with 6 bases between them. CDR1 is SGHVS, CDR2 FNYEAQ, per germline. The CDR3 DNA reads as TGTGCCAGCAGCTTAACGAGGGAAAAACTGTTTTTT. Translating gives CASSLTREKLFF.

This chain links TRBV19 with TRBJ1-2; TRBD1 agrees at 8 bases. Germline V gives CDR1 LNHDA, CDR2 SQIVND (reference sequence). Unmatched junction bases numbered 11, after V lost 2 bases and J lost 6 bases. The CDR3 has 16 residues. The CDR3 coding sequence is TGTGCCAGTAGTATATATGGGACAGGAGAAATTAATGGCTACACCTTC. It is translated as CASSIYGTGEINGYTF.

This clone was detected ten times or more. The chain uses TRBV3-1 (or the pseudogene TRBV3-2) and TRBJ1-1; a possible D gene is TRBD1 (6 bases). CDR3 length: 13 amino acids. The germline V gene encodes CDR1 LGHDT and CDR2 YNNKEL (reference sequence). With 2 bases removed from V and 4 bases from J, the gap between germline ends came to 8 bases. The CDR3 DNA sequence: TGTGCCAGCAGCCAACAGGGGATCACTGAAGCTTTCTTT. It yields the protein CASSQQGITEAFF.

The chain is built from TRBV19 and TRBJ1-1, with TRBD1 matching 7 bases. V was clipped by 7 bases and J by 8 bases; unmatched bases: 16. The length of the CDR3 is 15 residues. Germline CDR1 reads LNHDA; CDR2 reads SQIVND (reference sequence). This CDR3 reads CASNSPDRARTEAFF. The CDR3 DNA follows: TGTGCCAGTAACTCACCTGACAGGGCAAGAACGGAAGCTTTCTTT.